This TCR beta chain was identified during a study of blood T cell repertoires in COVID-19. V shed 3 bases and J shed 4 bases, with 8 bases lying between them. This CDR3 is built from 13 residues. Germline CDR1 is LNHDA and CDR2 is SQIVND (reference sequence). Only in-frame clones appear in the TCRdb table, and some are missing; sequencing was by immunoSEQ multiplex PCR. The top ten hold approximately 5% of the sample, which has around 20,000 clones, 70% to 90% seen once. V usage is TRBV19 and J usage is TRBJ2-3, with D possibly TRBD1 on 5 matching bases. This receptor was taken from a woman between 25 and 40 years old who had recovered from COVID-19. The sample was PBMCs or T cells enriched from blood (not recorded which). CDR3: CASSIQGADTQYF. Written as DNA, the CDR3 is TGTGCCAGTAGTATTCAAGGGGCAGATACGCAGTATTTT.